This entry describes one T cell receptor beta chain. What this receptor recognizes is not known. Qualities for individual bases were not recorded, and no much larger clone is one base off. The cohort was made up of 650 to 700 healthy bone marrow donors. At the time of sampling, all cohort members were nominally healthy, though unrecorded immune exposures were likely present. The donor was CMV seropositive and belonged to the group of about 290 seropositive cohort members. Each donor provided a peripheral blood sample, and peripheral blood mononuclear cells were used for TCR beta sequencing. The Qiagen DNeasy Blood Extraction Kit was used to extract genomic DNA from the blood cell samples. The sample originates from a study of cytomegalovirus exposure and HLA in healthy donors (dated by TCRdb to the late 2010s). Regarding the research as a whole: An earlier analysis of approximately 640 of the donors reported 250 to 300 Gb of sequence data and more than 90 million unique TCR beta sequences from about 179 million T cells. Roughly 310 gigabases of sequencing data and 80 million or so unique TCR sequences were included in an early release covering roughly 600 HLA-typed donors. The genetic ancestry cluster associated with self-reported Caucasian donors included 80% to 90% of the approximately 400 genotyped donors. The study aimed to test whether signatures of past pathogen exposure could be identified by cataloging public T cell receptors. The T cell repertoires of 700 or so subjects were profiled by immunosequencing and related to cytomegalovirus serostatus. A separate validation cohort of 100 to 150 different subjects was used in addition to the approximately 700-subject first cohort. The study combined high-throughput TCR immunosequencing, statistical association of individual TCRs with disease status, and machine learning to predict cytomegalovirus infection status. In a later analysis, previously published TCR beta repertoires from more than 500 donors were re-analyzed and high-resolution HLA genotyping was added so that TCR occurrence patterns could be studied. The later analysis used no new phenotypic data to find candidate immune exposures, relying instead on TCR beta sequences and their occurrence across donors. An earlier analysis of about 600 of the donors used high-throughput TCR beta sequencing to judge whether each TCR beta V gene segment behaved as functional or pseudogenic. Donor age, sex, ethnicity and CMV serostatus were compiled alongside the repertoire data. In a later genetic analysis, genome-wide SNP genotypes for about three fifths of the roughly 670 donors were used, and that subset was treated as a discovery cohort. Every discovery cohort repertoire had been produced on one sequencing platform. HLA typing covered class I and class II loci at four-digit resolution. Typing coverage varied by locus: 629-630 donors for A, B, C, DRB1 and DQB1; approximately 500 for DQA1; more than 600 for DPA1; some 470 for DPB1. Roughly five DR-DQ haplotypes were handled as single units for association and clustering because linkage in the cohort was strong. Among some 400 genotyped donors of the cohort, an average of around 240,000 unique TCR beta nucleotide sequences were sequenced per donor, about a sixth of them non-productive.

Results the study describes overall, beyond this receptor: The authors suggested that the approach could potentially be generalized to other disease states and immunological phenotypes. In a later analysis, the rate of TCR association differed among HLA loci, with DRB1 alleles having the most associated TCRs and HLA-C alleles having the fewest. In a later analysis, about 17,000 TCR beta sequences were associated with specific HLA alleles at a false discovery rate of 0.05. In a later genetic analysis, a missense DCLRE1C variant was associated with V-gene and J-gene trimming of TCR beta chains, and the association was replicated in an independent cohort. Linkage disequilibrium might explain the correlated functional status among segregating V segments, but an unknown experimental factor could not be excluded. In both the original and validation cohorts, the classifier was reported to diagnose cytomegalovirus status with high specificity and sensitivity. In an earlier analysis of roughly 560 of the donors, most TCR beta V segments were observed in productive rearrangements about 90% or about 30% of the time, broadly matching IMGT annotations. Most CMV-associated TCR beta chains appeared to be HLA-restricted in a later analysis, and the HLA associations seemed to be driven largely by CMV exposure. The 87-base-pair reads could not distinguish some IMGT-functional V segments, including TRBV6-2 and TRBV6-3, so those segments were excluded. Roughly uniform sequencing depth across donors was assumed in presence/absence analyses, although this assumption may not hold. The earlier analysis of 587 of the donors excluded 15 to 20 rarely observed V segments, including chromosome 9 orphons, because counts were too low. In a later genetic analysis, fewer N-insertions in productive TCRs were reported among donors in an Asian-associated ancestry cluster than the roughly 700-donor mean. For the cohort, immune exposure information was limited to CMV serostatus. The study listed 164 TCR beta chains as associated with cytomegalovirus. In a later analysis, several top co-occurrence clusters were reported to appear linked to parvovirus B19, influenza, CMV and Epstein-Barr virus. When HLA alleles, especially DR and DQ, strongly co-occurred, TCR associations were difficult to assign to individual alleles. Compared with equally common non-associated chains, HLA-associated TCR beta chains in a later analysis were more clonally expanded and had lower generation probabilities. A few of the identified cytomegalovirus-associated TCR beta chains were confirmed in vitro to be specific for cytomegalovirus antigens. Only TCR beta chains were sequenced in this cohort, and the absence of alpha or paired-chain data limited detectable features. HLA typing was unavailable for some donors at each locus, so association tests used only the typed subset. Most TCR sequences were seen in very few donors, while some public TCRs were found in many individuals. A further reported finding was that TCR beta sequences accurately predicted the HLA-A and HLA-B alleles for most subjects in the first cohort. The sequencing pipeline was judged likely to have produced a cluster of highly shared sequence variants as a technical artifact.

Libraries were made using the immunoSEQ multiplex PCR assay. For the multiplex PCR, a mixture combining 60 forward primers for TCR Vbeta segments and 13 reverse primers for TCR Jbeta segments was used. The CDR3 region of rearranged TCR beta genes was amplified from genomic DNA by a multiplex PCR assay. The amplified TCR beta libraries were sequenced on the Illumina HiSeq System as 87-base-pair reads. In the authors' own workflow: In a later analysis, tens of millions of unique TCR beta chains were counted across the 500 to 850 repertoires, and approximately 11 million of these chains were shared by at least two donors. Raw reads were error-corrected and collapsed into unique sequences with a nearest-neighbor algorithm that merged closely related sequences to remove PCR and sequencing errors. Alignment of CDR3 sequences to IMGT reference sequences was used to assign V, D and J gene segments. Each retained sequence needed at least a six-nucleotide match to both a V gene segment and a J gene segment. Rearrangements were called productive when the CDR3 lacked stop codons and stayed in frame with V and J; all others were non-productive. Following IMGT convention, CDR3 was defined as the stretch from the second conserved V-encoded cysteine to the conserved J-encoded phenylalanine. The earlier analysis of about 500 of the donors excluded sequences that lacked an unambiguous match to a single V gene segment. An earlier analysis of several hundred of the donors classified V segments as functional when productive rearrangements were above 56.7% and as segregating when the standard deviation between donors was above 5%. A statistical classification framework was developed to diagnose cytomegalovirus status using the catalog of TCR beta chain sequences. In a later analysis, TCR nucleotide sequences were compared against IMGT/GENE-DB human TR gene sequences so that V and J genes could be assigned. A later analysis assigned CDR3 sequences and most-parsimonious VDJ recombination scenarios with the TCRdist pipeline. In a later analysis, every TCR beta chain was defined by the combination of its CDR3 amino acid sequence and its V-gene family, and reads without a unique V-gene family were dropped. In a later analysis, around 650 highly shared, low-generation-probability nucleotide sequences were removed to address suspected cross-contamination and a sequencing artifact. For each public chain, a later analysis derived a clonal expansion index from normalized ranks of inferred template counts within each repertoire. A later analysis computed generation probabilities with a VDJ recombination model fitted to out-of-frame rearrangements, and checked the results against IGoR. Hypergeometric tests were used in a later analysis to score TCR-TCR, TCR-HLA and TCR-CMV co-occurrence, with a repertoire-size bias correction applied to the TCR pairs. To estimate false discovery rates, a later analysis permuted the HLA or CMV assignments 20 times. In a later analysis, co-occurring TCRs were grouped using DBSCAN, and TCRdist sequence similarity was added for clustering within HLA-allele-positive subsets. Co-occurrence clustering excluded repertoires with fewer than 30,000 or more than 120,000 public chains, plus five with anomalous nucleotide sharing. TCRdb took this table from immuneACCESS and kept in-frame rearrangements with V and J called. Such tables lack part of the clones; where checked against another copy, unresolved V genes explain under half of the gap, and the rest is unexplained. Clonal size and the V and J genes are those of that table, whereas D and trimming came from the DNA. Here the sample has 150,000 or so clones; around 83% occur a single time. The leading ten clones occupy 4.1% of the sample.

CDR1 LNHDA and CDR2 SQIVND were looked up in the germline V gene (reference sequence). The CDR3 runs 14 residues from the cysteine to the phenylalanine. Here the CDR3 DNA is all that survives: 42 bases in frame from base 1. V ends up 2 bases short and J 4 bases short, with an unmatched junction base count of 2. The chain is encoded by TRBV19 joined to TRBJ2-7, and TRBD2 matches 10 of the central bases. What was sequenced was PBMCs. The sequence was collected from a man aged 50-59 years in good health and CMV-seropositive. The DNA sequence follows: TGTGCCAGTAGTATACTAGCGGGAGAATACGAGCAGTACTTC. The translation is CASSILAGEYEQYF.